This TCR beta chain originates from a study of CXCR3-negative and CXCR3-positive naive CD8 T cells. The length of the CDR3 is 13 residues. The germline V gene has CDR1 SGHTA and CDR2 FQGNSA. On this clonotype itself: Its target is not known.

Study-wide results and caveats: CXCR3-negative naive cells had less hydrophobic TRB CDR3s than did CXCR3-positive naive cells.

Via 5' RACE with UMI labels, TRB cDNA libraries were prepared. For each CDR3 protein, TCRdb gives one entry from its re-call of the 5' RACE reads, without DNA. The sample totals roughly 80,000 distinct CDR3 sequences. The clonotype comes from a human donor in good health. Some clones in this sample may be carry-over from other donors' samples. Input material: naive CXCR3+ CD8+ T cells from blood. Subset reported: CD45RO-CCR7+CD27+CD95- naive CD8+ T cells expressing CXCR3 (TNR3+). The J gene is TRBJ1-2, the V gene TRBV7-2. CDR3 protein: CASSLGEARGYTF.